The sequence of this T cell receptor beta chain was determined in a study of cytomegalovirus exposure and HLA in healthy donors. Study-level information: Earlier, 90 million to 140 million unique TCR beta sequences were recovered from roughly 170 million T cells by an analysis. Counted in an early data release were roughly 87 million unique TCRs from HLA-typed donors.

This clone was counted a single time. After removal of 0 bases from V and 3 bases from J, the junction contained 7 bases not matched to a gene. CDR3 length equals 18 residues. Germline V gene sequence: CDR1 WNHNN, CDR2 SYGVQD (reference sequence). With 60 Vbeta and 13 Jbeta primers, the PCR was carried out. The data were produced by immunoSEQ multiplex PCR, yet TCRdb's version contains in-frame clones alone and is incomplete. The top ten clones hold about 5.6% of a sample with some 140,000 clones, around 82% of them seen once. V usage is TRBV10-1 and J usage is TRBJ2-1, with TRBD2 identical over 11 bases. The sequencing sample was made of PBMCs. The receptor comes from a woman aged 40 to 50 in good health and CMV-seropositive. CDR3 protein: CASSESRVGLADYNEQFF. The CDR3 nucleotides are TGCGCCAGCAGTGAGTCACGGGTGGGACTAGCGGACTACAATGAGCAGTTCTTC.